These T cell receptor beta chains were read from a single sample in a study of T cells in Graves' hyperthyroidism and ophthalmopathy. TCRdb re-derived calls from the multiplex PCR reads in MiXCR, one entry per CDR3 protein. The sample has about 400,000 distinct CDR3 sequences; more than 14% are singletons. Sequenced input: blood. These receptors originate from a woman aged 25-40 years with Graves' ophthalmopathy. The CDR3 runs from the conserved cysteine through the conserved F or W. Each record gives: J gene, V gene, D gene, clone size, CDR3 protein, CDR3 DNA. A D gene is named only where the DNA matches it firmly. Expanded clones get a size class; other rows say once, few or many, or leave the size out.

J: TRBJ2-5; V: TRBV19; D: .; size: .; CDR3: CASSMLIEKEETQYF; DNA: TGTGCCAGTAGTATGCTGATTGAAAAGGAGGAGACCCAGTACTTC
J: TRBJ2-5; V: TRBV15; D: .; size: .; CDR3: CATQDGVQETQYF; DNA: TGTGCCACCCAGGACGGAGTCCAAGAGACCCAGTACTTC
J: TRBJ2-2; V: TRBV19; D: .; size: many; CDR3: CASSSIRDTGELFF; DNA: TGTGCCAGTAGTAGTATCAGGGACACCGGGGAGCTGTTTTTT
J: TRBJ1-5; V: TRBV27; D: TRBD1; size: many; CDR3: CASSPAGGGFVQPQHF; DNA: TGTGCCAGCAGTCCCGCAGGGGGCGGGTTTGTTCAGCCCCAGCATTTT
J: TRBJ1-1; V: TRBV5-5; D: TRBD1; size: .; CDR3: CASSPGGTGVGTEAFF; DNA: TGTGCCAGCAGCCCTGGCGGGACAGGGGTAGGGACTGAAGCTTTCTTT
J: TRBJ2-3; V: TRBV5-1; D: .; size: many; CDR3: CASSLGPGDTQYF; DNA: TGCGCCAGCAGCTTGGGCCCGGGGGATACGCAGTATTTT
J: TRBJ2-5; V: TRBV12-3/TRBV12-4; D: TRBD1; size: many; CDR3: CASSPPGQYQETQYF; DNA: TGTGCCAGCAGTCCCCCGGGACAGTACCAAGAGACCCAGTACTTC
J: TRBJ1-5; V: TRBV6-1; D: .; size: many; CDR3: CASTPEGGRGGQPQHF; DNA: TGTGCCAGCACCCCTGAGGGGGGGCGAGGCGGTCAGCCCCAGCATTTT
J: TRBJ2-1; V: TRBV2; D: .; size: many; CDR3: CASSETRGPYNEQFF; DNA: TGTGCCAGCAGTGAGACGCGGGGGCCTTACAATGAGCAGTTCTTC
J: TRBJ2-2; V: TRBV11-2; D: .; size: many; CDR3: CASTPVPGRTGELFF; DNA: TGTGCCAGCACCCCAGTACCGGGGCGTACCGGGGAGCTGTTTTTT
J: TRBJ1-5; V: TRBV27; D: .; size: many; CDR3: CASSPRDGNRQPQHF; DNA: TGTGCCAGCAGTCCCCGGGACGGGAACAGGCAGCCCCAGCATTTT
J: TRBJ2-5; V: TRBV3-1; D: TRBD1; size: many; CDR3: CASSHTMGTEGETQYF; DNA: TGTGCCAGCAGCCACACAATGGGGACAGAAGGAGAGACCCAGTACTTC
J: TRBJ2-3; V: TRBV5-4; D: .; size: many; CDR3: CASSLEGSLTDTQYF; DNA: TGTGCCAGCAGCTTGGAGGGCAGTCTCACAGATACGCAGTATTTT
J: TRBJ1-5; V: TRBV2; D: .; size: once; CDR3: CASSRTDQPQHF; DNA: TGTGCCAGCAGTCGCACCGATCAGCCCCAGCATTTT
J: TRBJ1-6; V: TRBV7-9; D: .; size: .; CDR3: CASSLDPASVSPLHF; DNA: TGTGCCAGCAGCTTAGATCCGGCTTCGGTTTCACCCCTCCACTTT
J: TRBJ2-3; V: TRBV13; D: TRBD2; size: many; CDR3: CASSLPAGGDTDTQYF; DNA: TGTGCCAGCAGCTTACCAGCGGGGGGCGACACAGATACGCAGTATTTT
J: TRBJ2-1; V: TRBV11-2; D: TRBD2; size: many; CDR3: CASSLDSSGMYNEQFF; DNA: TGTGCCAGCAGCTTAGATAGTAGCGGGATGTACAATGAGCAGTTCTTC
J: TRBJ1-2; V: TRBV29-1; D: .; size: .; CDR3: CSVERGNSNGYTF; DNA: TGCAGCGTTGAACGGGGGAATAGCAATGGCTACACCTTC
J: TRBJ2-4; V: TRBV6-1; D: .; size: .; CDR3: CASRAGVLPKNIQYF; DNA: TGTGCCAGCAGGGCAGGGGTCCTTCCCAAAAACATTCAGTACTTC
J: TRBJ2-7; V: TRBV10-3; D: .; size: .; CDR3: CAITRDLSYEQYF; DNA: TGTGCCATCACCCGGGACCTCTCCTACGAGCAGTACTTC
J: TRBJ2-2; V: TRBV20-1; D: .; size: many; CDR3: CSALRGGANTGELFF; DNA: TGCAGTGCCCTCAGAGGCGGGGCGAACACCGGGGAGCTGTTTTTT
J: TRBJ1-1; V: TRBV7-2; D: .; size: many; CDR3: CASGREANTEAFF; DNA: TGTGCCAGCGGACGGGAGGCTAACACTGAAGCTTTCTTT
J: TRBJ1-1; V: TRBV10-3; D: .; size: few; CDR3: CAITMGAEAFF; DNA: TGTGCCATTACAATGGGGGCTGAAGCTTTCTTT
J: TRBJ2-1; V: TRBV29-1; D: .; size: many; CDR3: CSVNRVVNNEQFF; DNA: TGCAGCGTTAACAGGGTTGTTAACAATGAGCAGTTCTTC
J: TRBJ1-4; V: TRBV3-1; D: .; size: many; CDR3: CASRLGSTLATNEKLFF; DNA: TGTGCCAGCAGATTGGGATCCACTCTTGCAACTAATGAAAAACTGTTTTTT
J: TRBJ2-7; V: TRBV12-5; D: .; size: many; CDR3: CASGLGAGFAYEQYF; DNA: TGTGCTAGTGGTTTGGGGGCAGGGTTTGCCTACGAGCAGTACTTC
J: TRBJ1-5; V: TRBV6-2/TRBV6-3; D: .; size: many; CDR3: CASSYDGDGQPQHF; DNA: TGTGCCAGCAGTTACGATGGTGACGGTCAGCCCCAGCATTTT
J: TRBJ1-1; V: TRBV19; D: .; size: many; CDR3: CASQNTEAFF; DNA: TGTGCCAGTCAGAACACTGAAGCTTTCTTT
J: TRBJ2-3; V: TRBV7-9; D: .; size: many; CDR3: CASSQEAGYTDTQCF; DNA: TGTGCCAGCAGCCAAGAGGCGGGGTACACAGATACGCAGTGTTTT
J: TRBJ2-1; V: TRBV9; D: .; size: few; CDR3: CASSSPSRLASYNEQFF; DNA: TGTGCCAGCAGCTCCCCCTCGAGGCTAGCGTCCTACAATGAGCAGTTCTTC
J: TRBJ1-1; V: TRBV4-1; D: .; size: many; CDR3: CASSQKQMNTEAFF; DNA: TGCGCCAGCAGCCAGAAACAGATGAACACTGAAGCTTTCTTT
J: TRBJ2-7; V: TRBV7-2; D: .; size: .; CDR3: CASSTTGRRYEQYF; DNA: TGTGCCAGCAGCACGACGGGACGGCGCTACGAGCAGTACTTC
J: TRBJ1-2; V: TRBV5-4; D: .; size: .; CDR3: CASSLDASESYGYTF; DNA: TGTGCCAGCAGCTTGGATGCGTCGGAGTCCTATGGCTACACCTTC